The 25 T cell receptor beta chains in this list originate from one sample, sequenced in a study of T cells in Graves' hyperthyroidism and ophthalmopathy. RNA transcripts served as the template for amplifying TCR beta CDR3 regions. The HTBI set primed first-round TCR CDR3 RT-PCR. Each CDR3 protein is one row after TCRdb ran MiXCR on the multiplex PCR reads. The table lists roughly 570,000 distinct CDR3 sequences, about 45% of them singletons. The specimen was peripheral blood or thyroid tissue (not recorded which). Receptors were obtained from an adult woman with Graves' disease, either hyperthyroidism or ophthalmopathy (not recorded which).

The chain is built from TRBV19 and TRBJ2-2, with D possibly being TRBD1 (6 bases). Trimming removed 4 bases at V and 5 bases at J, with 17 bases between. From germline, CDR1 is LNHDA and CDR2 SQIVND (reference sequence). The CDR3 runs to 16 residues. The CDR3 bases are TGTGCCAGTAGTACCGGGACAAGCCTACCGACCGGGGAGCTGTTTTTT. Residues: CASSTGTSLPTGELFF.

This clonotype was counted many times. The CDR3 bases are TGTGCCATCAGGCGGGACAGGGGGCTCTACGAGCAGTACTTC. The encoded protein is CAIRRDRGLYEQYF. The chain joins TRBV10-3 to TRBJ2-7; the match to TRBD1 covers 12 bases. Germline-derived CDR1 and CDR2 are ENHRY and SYGVKD. CDR3 size: 14 residues. J was trimmed by 3 bases and V by 6 bases; bases with no gene match: 3.

The table lists this clonotype with many counts. CDR3 sequence reads: CASSVDGVYETQYF. The CDR3 DNA reads TGTGCCAGCAGCGTGGACGGAGTGTATGAGACCCAGTACTTC. The chain employs TRBV12-3 or TRBV12-4 and TRBJ2-5; no definite D call. The V end lost 6 bases, the J end lost 5 bases, and 16 bases lay between the germline ends. The CDR3 spans 14 residues.

This clonotype was picked up many times. The V gene is TRBV2, the J gene TRBJ2-5; 8 positions agree with TRBD1. CDR3 length: 12 residues. Germline V gives CDR1 SNHLY, CDR2 FYNNEI. The J segment lost 5 bases and the V segment lost 5 bases, leaving 1 base of the junction unmatched. The CDR3 protein is CASSRQGETQYF. CDR3 nucleotides: TGTGCCAGCAGTCGACAGGGGGAGACCCAGTACTTC. The complete variable domain, with remaining parts taken from reference TRBV2 and TRBJ2-5, reads EPEVTQTPSHQVTQMGQEVILRCVPISNHLYFYWYRQILGQKVEFLVSFYNNEISEKSEIFDDQFSVERPDGSNFTLKIRSTKLEDSAMYFCASSRQGETQYFGPGTRLLVL.

Remarks on this clonotype: Likely a read error: the CDR3 ends without its conserved phenylalanine or tryptophan. The limits of the CDR3 on the DNA are not certain, so only TCRdb's listed CDR3 is given. The V gene is TRBV5-1, the J gene TRBJ2-2; the table's D call, TRBD1, was not checked against the DNA. Germline values: CDR1 SGHRS, CDR2 YFSETQ. The CDR3 is made up of 11 amino acids, end residues included. The chain's CDR3 is CASSAGRGAIA.

The genes are TRBV20-1 and TRBJ1-1; a possible D gene is TRBD1 (5 bases). Per the germline V gene, CDR1 is DFQATT and CDR2 is SNEGSKA (reference sequence). With 3 bases removed from V and 8 bases from J, the gap between germline ends came to 13 bases. The CDR3 is 12 residues long. CDR3 DNA: TGCAGTGCTAGGGTAATGGGACGAGAAGCTTTCTTT. It specifies CSARVMGREAFF.

CDR3 sequence reads: CASSLWGNEKLFF. DNA of the CDR3: TGTGCCAGCAGCTTATGGGGCAATGAAAAACTGTTTTTT. The V call is TRBV7-3, the J call TRBJ1-4, with D possibly matching TRBD1 (5 bases). V lost 2 bases to trimming and J lost 5 bases, with 6 bases between them. Germline V CDR1 and CDR2: SGHTA, FQGTGA. The CDR3 runs 13 residues.

CDR3 sequence (DNA): TGTGCCAGCAGCTCAAAAGGGGGCGCGAACACCGGGGAGCTGTTTTTT. Amino acids: CASSSKGGANTGELFF. This chain uses TRBV5-4 with TRBJ2-2, with 7 bases lining up with TRBD1. V lost 3 bases and J lost 0; bases outside the gene matches: 5. The CDR3 has 16 amino acids. CDR1 and CDR2 (germline): SGHNT, YYREEE (reference sequence).

The sample holds many counts of this clonotype. The chain links TRBV7-2 to TRBJ1-1; D may be TRBD1 (6 bases). The CDR3 has 16 amino acids. Germline V lookup: CDR1 SGHTA, CDR2 FQGNSA. The V end was cut by 1 base, the J end by 3 bases, with 15 bases between. CDR3 protein: CASSLVATAGDTEAFF. The CDR3 coding sequence is TGTGCCAGCAGCTTAGTCGCCACCGCAGGGGACACTGAAGCTTTCTTT.

In its sample, this clonotype was seen many times. The chain combines TRBV6-5 with TRBJ1-1, with 9 bases identical to TRBD1. Per germline, CDR1 MNHEY and CDR2 SVGAGI. The CDR3 length is 13 residues. V shed 6 bases, J shed 10 bases, and the junction held 9 bases outside the gene matches. CDR3: CASRGQGPTSAFF. The CDR3 nucleotides are TGTGCCAGCAGAGGACAGGGGCCCACCTCAGCTTTCTTT.

Ten or more counts support this clonotype. The chain recombines TRBV2 with TRBJ2-2, with TRBD2 matching 11 bases. CDR3 length: 20 residues. V lost 4 bases, J lost 4 bases, and 17 bases stayed unmatched. The germline V gene has CDR1 SNHLY and CDR2 FYNNEI. As DNA, the CDR3 is TGTGCCAGCAGTGGACCACTAGCGGGAGTTAAGGGCTCGGGCACCGGGGAGCTGTTTTTT. It encodes CASSGPLAGVKGSGTGELFF.

V gene TRBV7-6 combines with J gene TRBJ1-4; 8 nucleotides align to TRBD1. Germline V gene lookup returns CDR1 SGHVS and CDR2 FNYEAQ. The V gene end was trimmed by 5 bases and the J gene end by 8 bases; junction bases not matched to a gene: 13. The CDR3 extends over 16 amino acids. CDR3 amino acids: CASSALSGTGSEKLFF. The CDR3 DNA reads as TGTGCCAGCAGCGCGCTATCCGGGACAGGATCGGAAAAACTGTTTTTT.

This clonotype was observed at least ten times. Possible read error: a much larger clone is one base away. The chain recombines TRBV6-5 with TRBJ1-3; D uncertain. This CDR3 spans 11 amino acids. Trimming removed 6 bases from V and 1 base from J, with 1 base in between. Germline V gene sequence: CDR1 MNHEY, CDR2 SVGAGI. For the CDR3, the DNA is TGTGCCAGCAGATCTGGAAACACCATATATTTT. Protein sequence: CASRSGNTIYF.

This chain links TRBV25-1 with TRBJ1-6; TRBD1 agrees at 8 bases. The CDR3 is made up of 13 amino acids. Germline V gene sequence: CDR1 MGHDK, CDR2 SYGVNS. Here the CDR3 DNA reads TGTGCTAGCCCGGGACAGGTTAATTCACCCCTCCACTTT. Protein sequence: CASPGQVNSPLHF.

The chain uses TRBV29-1 and TRBJ1-3; tentatively, D is TRBD1 (5 bases). The CDR3 length is 13 residues. The germline V gene has CDR1 SQVTM and CDR2 ANQGSEA. The CDR3 loop is CSVGDSVGNTIYF. The CDR3, as DNA: TGCAGTGTCGGGGACTCCGTTGGAAACACCATATATTTT.

The CDR3 DNA reads TGTGCCAGTAGTAGGGGGTCACAGGAACCATATGGCTACACCTTC. Residues: CASSRGSQEPYGYTF. The V call is TRBV19, the J call TRBJ1-2; weak D call: TRBD1 (5 bases). Germline V gives CDR1 LNHDA, CDR2 SQIVND (reference sequence). Trimming shortened V by 4 bases and J by 5 bases, and 17 bases separated the two germline ends. There are 15 residues in the CDR3.

The CDR3 loop is CATSSPRRSSGANVLTF. CDR3 bases: TGTGCCACCAGCAGCCCCCGGCGGTCCTCTGGGGCCAACGTCCTGACTTTC. The rearrangement uses TRBV15 and TRBJ2-6; D unclear. The CDR3 has 17 amino acids. V was cut by 3 bases and J by 0 bases, with 12 bases left in between. Germline CDR1 reads LNHNV; CDR2 reads YYDKDF (reference sequence).

This clonotype was observed at least ten times. V is TRBV20-1 and J is TRBJ1-6; 8 nucleotides line up with TRBD1. CDR3 length: 15 residues. Trimming removed 6 bases from V and 9 bases from J; junction bases left unmatched: 13. Germline CDR1 reads DFQATT; CDR2 reads SNEGSKA (reference sequence). CDR3 bases: TGCAGTGCCCCTCCACAGGGGGGGAATGTTTCACCCCTCCACTTT. It yields the protein CSAPPQGGNVSPLHF.

There are many counts of this clonotype. The genes are TRBV20-1 and TRBJ2-5; TRBD2 matches 9 bases. The CDR3 extends over 15 amino acids. Trimming took 5 bases from V and 4 from J; bases not matched to a gene: 11. Per the germline V gene, CDR1 is DFQATT and CDR2 is SNEGSKA (reference sequence). CDR3 amino acids: CSAGTAGGRRETQYF. As DNA, the CDR3 is TGCAGTGCTGGGACTGCGGGGGGGCGCCGAGAGACCCAGTACTTC.

J is TRBJ2-6 and V is TRBV5-1; TRBD1 matches at 7 bases. The ends lost 4 bases at V and 2 bases at J; junction bases unmatched: 6. This CDR3 comprises 16 residues. Germline V gene data show CDR1 as SGHRS and CDR2 as YFSETQ. The CDR3 sequence is CASSGGTGAGANVLTF. CDR3 sequence (DNA): TGCGCCAGCAGCGGCGGAACAGGGGCTGGGGCCAACGTCCTGACTTTC.

The V and J genes are TRBV11-2 and TRBJ2-5, with D unresolved. The CDR3 length is 13 residues. Germline V CDR1 and CDR2: SGHAT, FQNNGV. V dropped 5 bases and J dropped 5 bases, with 12 bases sitting between them. The DNA for the CDR3 is TGTGCCAGCAGCCATGCGGTCTACGAGACCCAGTACTTC. As protein: CASSHAVYETQYF.

A remark on this clonotype: Since a much larger clone is just one base distant, this may be a read error. The genes are TRBV12-3 or TRBV12-4 and TRBJ2-7; the match to TRBD1 covers 9 bases. This CDR3 is built from 15 residues. The junction had 11 bases not matched to a gene; V was cut back by 8 bases and J by 3 bases. This CDR3 is CASGSGQGFVYEQYF. CDR3 coding DNA: TGTGCCAGCGGCTCTGGACAGGGGTTCGTCTACGAGCAGTACTTC.

The V call is TRBV10-3, the J call TRBJ1-6; D not certain. Deletions cut 4 bases from V and 10 bases from J, with 11 bases between. This CDR3 spans 13 amino acids. Looked up from germline, CDR1 is ENHRY and CDR2 is SYGVKD. This CDR3 reads CAISGTENSPLHF. CDR3 bases: TGTGCCATCAGTGGGACGGAGAACTCACCCCTCCACTTT.

The DNA of the CDR3 is TGTGCCCCGAAGAGCTCACGACAGGACAGGGGCTACGAGCAGTACTTC. Its protein product is CAPKSSRQDRGYEQYF. The chain is built from TRBV25-1 and TRBJ2-7; 9 nucleotides align to TRBD1. CDR3 length: 16 amino acids. Trimming cost V 11 bases and J 3 bases; bases outside gene matches: 17. CDR1 and CDR2 (germline): MGHDK, SYGVNS.

A few counts support this clonotype. The genes are TRBV10-3 and TRBJ2-5, with D perhaps being TRBD1 or TRBD2 (5 bases each). V dropped 6 bases and J dropped 7 bases, with 18 bases sitting between them. Germline CDR1 is ENHRY and CDR2 is SYGVKD. There are 14 residues in the CDR3. CDR3 in DNA: TGTGCCATCAGAAGGGAGCTAGCCGGGACGACCCAGTACTTC. Amino acids: CAIRRELAGTTQYF.